This TCR beta chain was sequenced for a study of blood T cells in healthy people across ages. Combining a sample-barcoded 5' primer with a J-beta primer mix, a second PCR ran for roughly 7 to 12 cycles. TCRdb processed the 5' RACE reads anew with MiXCR; each CDR3 protein has one entry. The table includes about 570,000 distinct CDR3 sequences, roughly a quarter detected once. The CDR3 contains 13 residues. The germline CDR1 and CDR2 sequences are KGHSH and LQKENI. Trimming took 2 bases from V and 4 from J, leaving 8 bases between them. In addition, the sample was reused for a study of T cells of mothers and their children.

The sample taken for sequencing was blood. The rearrangement joins TRBV18 to TRBJ2-5; maybe TRBD2 (5 bases). This sequence originates from a boy aged 2-9 years in good health. CDR3 region: CASSPAAGETQYF. The CDR3 nucleotides read TGTGCCAGCTCACCAGCGGCGGGAGAGACCCAGTACTTC.